Here is one TCR beta chain with its context. This sample stems from a study of blood T cell repertoires in COVID-19. Clones were read by immunoSEQ multiplex PCR, and TCRdb kept only the in-frame ones, dropping some. The table records some 170,000 clones, around 84% of them present only once. CDR1 and CDR2 from the germline V gene are SGHDT and YYEEEE. The CDR3 has 18 amino acids. With 1 base removed from V and 1 base from J, the gap between germline ends came to 19 bases. The clonotype was recovered from a man aged 45-65 years who had recovered from COVID-19. Specimen: PBMCs or T cells enriched from blood (not recorded which). This chain links TRBV5-6 with TRBJ2-3; D is perhaps TRBD2 (9 bases). DNA for the CDR3: TGTGCCAGCAGCTTGCCCGGGACTAGCAGGGGGCGCACAGATACGCAGTATTTT. It codes for CASSLPGTSRGRTDTQYF.